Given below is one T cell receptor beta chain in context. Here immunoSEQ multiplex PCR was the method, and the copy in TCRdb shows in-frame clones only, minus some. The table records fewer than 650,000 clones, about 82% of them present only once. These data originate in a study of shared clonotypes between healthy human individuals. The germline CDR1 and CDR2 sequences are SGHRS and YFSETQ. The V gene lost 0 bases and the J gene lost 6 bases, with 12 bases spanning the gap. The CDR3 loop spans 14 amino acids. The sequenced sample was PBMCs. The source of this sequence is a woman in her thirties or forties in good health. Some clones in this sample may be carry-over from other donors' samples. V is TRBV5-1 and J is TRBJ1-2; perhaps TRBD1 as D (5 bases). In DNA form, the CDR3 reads TGCGCCAGCAGCTTGGGGGCAGGGTATGATGGCTACACCTTC. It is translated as CASSLGAGYDGYTF.